The 3 T cell receptor beta chains listed next were all sequenced from one sample in a study of T-cell reconstitution after alpha-beta-depleted transplantation in children (dated by TCRdb to 2015 to 2016). The library was produced with PCR. Sequencing instrument: Illumina HiSeq 2500. TCR libraries were prepared with molecular barcoding, using unique molecular identifiers to normalize TCRbeta repertoire quantification. TCRdb itself trimmed the public reads at Q25 with fastp, ran MiXCR and retained productive beta chains. Merged by CDR3 protein, the rows form single entries marked with the most common genes and DNA. For this sample the table gives 500,000 to 600,000 distinct CDR3 sequences, of which less than 35% were detected only once. The ten most abundant clones make up 2.4% of the sample. The specimen was PBMCs from the stem cell graft donor, collected from the stem cell graft. The receptors stem from a human donor who donated a stem cell graft to a child with aplastic anemia.

In its sample, this clonotype was seen many times. The chain employs TRBV5-6 and TRBJ2-5; no clear D gene. The CDR3 extends over 12 amino acids. Trimming pared 1 base from V and 3 bases from J, leaving 4 bases between. Germline V gives CDR1 SGHDT, CDR2 YYEEEE. The CDR3 protein is CASSLNEETQYF. The CDR3, as DNA: TGTGCCAGCAGCTTGAATGAAGAGACCCAGTACTTC.

This clonotype was picked up a small number of times. The chain couples TRBV29-1 to TRBJ2-5; possibly TRBD1 for D (5 bases). The V end lost 6 bases, the J end lost 4 bases, and 21 bases lay between the germline ends. Germline-derived CDR1 and CDR2 are SQVTM and ANQGSEA. The CDR3 contains 15 residues. The CDR3 coding sequence is TGCAGCGTCGAAAAAGACAACGCAAGGGGAGAGACCCAGTACTTC. Encoded protein: CSVEKDNARGETQYF.

Regarding this clonotype: One end of the junction varies from germline; a read error may be responsible. V usage is TRBV28 and J usage is TRBJ2-7; no clear D. Germline CDR1 is MDHEN and CDR2 is SYDVKM. The CDR3 covers 12 residues. CDR3 in DNA: TGTGCCAGCAGTTCTTCAAGGACCGCCGTTAGATTC. Protein product: CASSSSRTAVRF.